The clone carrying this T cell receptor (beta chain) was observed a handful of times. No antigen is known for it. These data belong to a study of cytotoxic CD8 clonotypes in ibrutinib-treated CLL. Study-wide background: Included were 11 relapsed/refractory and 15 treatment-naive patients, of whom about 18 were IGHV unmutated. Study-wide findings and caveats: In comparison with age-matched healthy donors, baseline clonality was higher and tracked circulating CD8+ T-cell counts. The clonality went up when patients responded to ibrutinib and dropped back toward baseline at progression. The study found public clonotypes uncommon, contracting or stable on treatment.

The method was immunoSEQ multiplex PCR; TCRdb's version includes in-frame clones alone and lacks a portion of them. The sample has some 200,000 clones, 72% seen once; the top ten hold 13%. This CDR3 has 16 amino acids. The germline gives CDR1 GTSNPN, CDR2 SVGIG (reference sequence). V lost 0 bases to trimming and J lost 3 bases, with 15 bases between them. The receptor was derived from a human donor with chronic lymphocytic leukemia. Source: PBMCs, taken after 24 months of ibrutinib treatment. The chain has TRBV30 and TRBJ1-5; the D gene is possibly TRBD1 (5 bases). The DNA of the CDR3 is TGTGCCTGGAGTGTAAGATGGGACCTGAACAATCAGCCCCAGCATTTT. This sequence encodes CAWSVRWDLNNQPQHF.